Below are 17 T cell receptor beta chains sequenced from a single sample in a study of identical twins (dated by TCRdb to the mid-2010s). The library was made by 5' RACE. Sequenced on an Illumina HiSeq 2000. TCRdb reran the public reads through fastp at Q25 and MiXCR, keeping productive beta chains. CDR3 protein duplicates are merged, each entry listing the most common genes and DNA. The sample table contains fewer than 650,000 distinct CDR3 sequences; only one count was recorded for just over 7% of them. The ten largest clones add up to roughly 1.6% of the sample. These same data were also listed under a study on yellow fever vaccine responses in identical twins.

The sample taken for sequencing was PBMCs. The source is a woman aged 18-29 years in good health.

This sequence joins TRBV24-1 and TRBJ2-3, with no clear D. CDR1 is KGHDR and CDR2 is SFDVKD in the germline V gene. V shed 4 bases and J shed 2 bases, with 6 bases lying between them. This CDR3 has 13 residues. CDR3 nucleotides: TGTGCCACCAGTGAGGCGAACACAGATACGCAGTATTTT. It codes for CATSEANTDTQYF.

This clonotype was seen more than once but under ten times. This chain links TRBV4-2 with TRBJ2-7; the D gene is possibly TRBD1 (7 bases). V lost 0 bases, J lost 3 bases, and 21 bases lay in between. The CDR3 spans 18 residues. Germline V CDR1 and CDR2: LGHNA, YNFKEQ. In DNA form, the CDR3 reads TGTGCCAGCAGCCAAGAACTGGGGGGCTGGACAGGCAACTACGAGCAGTACGTC. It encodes CASSQELGGWTGNYEQYV.

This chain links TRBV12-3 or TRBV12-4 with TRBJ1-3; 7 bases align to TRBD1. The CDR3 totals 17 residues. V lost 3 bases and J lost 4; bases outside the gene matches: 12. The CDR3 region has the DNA TGTGCCAGCAGTTTTATCCCGACAGGGTTAGAAGGAAACACCATATATTTT. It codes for CASSFIPTGLEGNTIYF.

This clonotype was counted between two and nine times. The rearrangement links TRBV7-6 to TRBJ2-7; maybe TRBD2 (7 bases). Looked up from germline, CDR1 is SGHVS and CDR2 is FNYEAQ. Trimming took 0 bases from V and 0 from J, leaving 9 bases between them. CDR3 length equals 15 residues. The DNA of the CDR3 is TGTGCCAGCAGCTTAGCCGGGGGGCACTCCTACGAGCAGTACGTC. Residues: CASSLAGGHSYEQYV.

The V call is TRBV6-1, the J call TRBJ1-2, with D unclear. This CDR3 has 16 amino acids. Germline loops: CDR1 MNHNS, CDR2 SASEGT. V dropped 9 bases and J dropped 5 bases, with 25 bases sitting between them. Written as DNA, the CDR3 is TGTGCCAGTGGTCCAGAAACTTTCCGGGCCAATTATGGCTACACCTTC. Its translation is CASGPETFRANYGYTF.

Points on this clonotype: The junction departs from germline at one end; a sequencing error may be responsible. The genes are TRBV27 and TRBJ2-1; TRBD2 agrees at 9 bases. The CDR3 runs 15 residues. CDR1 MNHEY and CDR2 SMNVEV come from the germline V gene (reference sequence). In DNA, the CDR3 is TGTGCCAGCAGTTTACACGGCGGGGGGGGCAATCAGCAGTTCTTC. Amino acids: CASSLHGGGGNQQFF.

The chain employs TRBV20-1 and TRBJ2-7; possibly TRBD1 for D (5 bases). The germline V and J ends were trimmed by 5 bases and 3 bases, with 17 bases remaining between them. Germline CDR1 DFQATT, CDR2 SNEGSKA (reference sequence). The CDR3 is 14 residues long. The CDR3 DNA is TGCAGTGCTTGGACCCGGCAGGGTTTCTACGAGCAGTACTTC. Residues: CSAWTRQGFYEQYF.

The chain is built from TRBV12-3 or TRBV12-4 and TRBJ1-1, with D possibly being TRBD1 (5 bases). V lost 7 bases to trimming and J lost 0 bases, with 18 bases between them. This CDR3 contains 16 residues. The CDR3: CASTMGHGSMNTEAFF. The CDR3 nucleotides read TGTGCCAGCACCATGGGGCATGGCAGTATGAACACTGAAGCTTTCTTT.

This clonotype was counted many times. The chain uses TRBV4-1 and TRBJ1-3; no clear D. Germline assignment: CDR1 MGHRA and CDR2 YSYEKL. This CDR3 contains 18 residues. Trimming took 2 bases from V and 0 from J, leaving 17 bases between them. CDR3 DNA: TGCGCCAGCAGCCAAACGTGGTCCGGGAAACTCTCTGGAAACACCATATATTTT. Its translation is CASSQTWSGKLSGNTIYF.

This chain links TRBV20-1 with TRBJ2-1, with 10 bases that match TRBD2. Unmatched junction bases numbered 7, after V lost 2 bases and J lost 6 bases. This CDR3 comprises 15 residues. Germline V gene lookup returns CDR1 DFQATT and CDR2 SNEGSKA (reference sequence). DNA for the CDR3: TGCAGTGCTAGAAATTCCGCTAGCGGGAGCAATGAGCAGTTCTTC. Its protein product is CSARNSASGSNEQFF.

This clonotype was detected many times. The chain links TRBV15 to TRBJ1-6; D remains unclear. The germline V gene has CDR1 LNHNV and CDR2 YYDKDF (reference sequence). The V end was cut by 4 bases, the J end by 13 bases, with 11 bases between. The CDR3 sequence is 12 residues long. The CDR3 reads CATSNTFVPLHF. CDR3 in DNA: TGTGCCACCAGCAACACGTTCGTTCCCCTCCACTTT. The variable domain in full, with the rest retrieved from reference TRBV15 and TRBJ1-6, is DAMVIQNPRYQVTQFGKPVTLSCSQTLNHNVMYWYQQKSSQAPKLLFHYYDKDFNNEADTPDNFQSRRPNTSFCFLDIRSPGLGDTAMYLCATSNTFVPLHFGNGTRLTVT.

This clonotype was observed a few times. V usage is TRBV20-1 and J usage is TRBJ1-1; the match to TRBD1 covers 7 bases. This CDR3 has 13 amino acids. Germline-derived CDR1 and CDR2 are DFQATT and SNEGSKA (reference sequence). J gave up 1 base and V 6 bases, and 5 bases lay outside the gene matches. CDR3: CSAKGQENTEAFF. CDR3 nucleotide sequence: TGCAGTGCCAAAGGACAGGAGAACACTGAAGCTTTCTTT.

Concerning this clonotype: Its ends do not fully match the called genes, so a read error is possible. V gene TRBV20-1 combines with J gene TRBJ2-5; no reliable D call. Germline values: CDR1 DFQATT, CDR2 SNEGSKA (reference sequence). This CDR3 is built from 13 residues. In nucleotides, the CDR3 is TGCAGTGCTATAGAAGCGTACCAAGAGTCCCAGTACTTC. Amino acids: CSAIEAYQESQYF.

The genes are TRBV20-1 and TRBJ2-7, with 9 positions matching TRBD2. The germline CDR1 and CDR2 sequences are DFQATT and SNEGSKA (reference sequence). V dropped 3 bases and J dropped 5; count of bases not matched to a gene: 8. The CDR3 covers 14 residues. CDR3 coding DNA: TGCAGTGCTAGTGGGGCTAGCGGGGCCAACGAGCAGTACGTC. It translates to CSASGASGANEQYV.

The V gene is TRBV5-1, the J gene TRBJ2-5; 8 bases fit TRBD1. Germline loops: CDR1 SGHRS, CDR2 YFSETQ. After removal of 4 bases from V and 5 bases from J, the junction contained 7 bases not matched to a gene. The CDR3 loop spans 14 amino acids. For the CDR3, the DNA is TGCGCCAGCAGCACCATACAGGGGGGCGAGACCCAGTACTTC. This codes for CASSTIQGGETQYF.

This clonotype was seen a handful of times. The CDR3 DNA follows: TGTGCCAGCAGCCAATCGAGTACCTTTTACAATGAGCAGTTCTTC. Translation: CASSQSSTFYNEQFF. The chain links TRBV3-1 to TRBJ2-1; D unclear. Germline V gives CDR1 LGHDT, CDR2 YNNKEL (reference sequence). The CDR3 runs 15 residues. V was cut by 2 bases and J by 4 bases, with 12 bases left in between.

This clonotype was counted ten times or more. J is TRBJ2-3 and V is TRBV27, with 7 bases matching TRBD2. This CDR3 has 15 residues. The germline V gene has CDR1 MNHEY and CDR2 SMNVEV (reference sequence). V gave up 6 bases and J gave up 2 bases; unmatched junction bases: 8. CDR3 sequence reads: CASSIGGRDTDTQYF. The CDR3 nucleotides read TGTGCCAGCAGCATCGGGGGGAGGGACACAGATACGCAGTATTTT.